This T cell receptor (beta chain) was observed in a study of T cells after yellow fever vaccination. In the study overall: SMART-Seq v4 Ultra Low Input prepared the low-cell-number fractions. Study observations and caveats: A minor fraction of clonotypes spanned both CD4 and CD8 compartments. Most primary-vaccination clones recurred post-booster (approximately 96% CD4, 85% to 90% CD8).

Generation of TCR cDNA used 5'RACE template switching (which added a universal primer site and UMIs). A single record per CDR3 protein comes from TCRdb applying MiXCR to the 5' RACE reads. Of 200,000 to 300,000 distinct CDR3 sequences listed, over 10% are singletons. The V gene's germline CDR1 is ENHRY and CDR2 SYGVKD. The CDR3 is 16 amino acids. V lost 2 bases and J lost 8; bases outside the gene matches: 7. This clonotype has just a few counts. Its antigen is unidentified. This chain links TRBV10-3 with TRBJ2-1, with 12 bases fitting TRBD2. This receptor was obtained from a young man who received the YFV17D yellow fever vaccine. The input for sequencing was CD4+ T cells sorted from PBMCs, taken 45 days after the yellow fever booster vaccination. CDR3 in amino acids: CAISEPTSGRRYEQFF. The DNA for the CDR3 is TGTGCCATCAGTGAGCCGACTAGCGGGAGAAGGTATGAGCAGTTCTTC.